This T cell receptor (beta chain) was found in a study of T cells in Graves' hyperthyroidism and ophthalmopathy. Thyroid ultrasound, orbital computed tomography, clinical symptoms, and serum thyroxine and TRAb underpinned diagnoses. Amplification yielded TCR beta CDR3 regions, with RNA transcripts as the source. Primed by the HTBI set, a first-round RT-PCR was run on the TCR CDR3. One entry per CDR3 protein results from TCRdb running MiXCR on the multiplex PCR reads. This sample has roughly 840,000 distinct CDR3 sequences, with approximately 40% found just once. After removal of 7 bases from V and 9 bases from J, the junction contained 18 bases not matched to a gene. Germline V gives CDR1 DFQATT, CDR2 SNEGSKA (reference sequence). The CDR3 sequence is 15 residues long.

This clonotype was sampled from a man aged 18 to 30 with Graves' hyperthyroidism. Sequenced sample: blood. The chain employs TRBV20-1 and TRBJ2-5; 9 nucleotides agree with TRBD1. In nucleotides, the CDR3 is TGCAGTGGTGTTCCCCGGGACAGGGTTTCGGAGGCCCAGTACTTC. The encoded protein is CSGVPRDRVSEAQYF.